This T cell receptor (beta chain) appears in the sequencing data of a study of cytotoxic CD8 clonotypes in ibrutinib-treated CLL. Overall study findings and caveats: Few clonotypes were public, and these shrank or held steady under treatment. In comparison with age-matched healthy donors, baseline clonality was higher and tracked circulating CD8+ T-cell counts. Having risen at ibrutinib response, clonality had fallen back toward baseline by progression.

J was trimmed by 2 bases and V by 5 bases; bases with no gene match: 5. The CDR3 is 15 amino acids. The germline V gene encodes CDR1 SGHTA and CDR2 FQGNSA. As regards this clone: Its antigen is as yet unknown.

Some clones are missing from TCRdb's copy, which holds only in-frame ones; the method was immunoSEQ multiplex PCR. The sample shows 250,000 to 350,000 clones, roughly four fifths of them seen only once. The chain links TRBV7-2 to TRBJ2-5; the match to TRBD2 covers 10 bases. The input for sequencing was PBMCs, taken at disease progression, from a patient treated with ibrutinib. This receptor was obtained from a human donor with chronic lymphocytic leukemia. The CDR3 nucleotides are TGTGCCAGCAGCCGAGAGCGGGGGGGGCAAGAGACCCAGTACTTC. Encoded protein: CASSRERGGQETQYF.